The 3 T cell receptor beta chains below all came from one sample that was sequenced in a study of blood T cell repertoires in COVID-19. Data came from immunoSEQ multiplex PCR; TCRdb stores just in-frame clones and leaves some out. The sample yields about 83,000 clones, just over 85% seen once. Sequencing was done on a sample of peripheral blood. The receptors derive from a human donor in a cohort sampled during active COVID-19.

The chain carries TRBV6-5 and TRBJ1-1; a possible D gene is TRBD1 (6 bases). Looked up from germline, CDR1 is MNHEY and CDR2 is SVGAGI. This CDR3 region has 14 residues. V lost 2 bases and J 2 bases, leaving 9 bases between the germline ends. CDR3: CASSYGGGNTEAFF. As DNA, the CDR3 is TGTGCCAGCAGTTACGGTGGGGGCAACACTGAAGCTTTCTTT.

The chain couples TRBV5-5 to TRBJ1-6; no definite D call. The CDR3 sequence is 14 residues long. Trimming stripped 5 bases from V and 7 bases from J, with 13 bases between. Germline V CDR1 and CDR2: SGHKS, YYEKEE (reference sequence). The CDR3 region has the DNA TGTGCCAGCAGAGGAGCCCCTTCCAATTCACCCCTCCACTTT. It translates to CASRGAPSNSPLHF.

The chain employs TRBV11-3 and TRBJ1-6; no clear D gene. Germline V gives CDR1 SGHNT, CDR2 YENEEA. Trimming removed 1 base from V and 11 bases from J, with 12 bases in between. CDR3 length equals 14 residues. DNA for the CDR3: TGTGCCAGCAGCTTAGGAGGGTCGGGAGCACCCCTCCACTTT. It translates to CASSLGGSGAPLHF.